A selection of T cell receptor beta chains follows, all from one sample in a study of T and B cells in COVID-19 patients. TCRdb independently ran MiXCR on the multiplex PCR reads; one entry per CDR3 protein. The profile shows about 7,800 distinct CDR3 sequences, 35% to 50% of them singletons. Sequencing input: blood. The origin of the receptors is a human donor who had recovered from COVID-19. The CDR3 runs from the conserved cysteine through the conserved F or W. Each record gives: D gene, CDR3 length, clone size, J gene, V gene, CDR3 DNA, CDR3 protein. D genes are given only for firm matches. A clone size is listed for some rows: how often the clone was seen (once, few, many), or a class if it is expanded.

TRBD1	13	large	TRBJ2-2	TRBV29-1	TGCAGCGCCCTGACAGGGGACACCGGGGAGCTGTTTTTT	CSALTGDTGELFF
NA	13	few	TRBJ1-4	TRBV6-2/TRBV6-3	TGTGCCAGCAGCAGCTACCTTAATGAAAAACTGTTTTTT	CASSSYLNEKLFF
NA	14	few	TRBJ2-3	TRBV5-5	TGTGCCAGCAGCTTGGAGGTCAGGAGTAATACGCAGTATTTT	CASSLEVRSNTQYF
NA	15	NA	TRBJ1-2	TRBV11-3	TGTGCCAGCAGATTTTCTACGGCCCAATCCTATGGCTACACCTTC	CASRFSTAQSYGYTF
TRBD1	19	NA	TRBJ1-1	TRBV19	TGTGCCAGTAATCGCGACTTTGGTGGGACAGCCCTCGGGAACACTGAAGCTTTCTTT	CASNRDFGGTALGNTEAFF
NA	11	large	TRBJ2-3	TRBV29-1	TGCAGCGTTGATGGGGGAGATACGCAGTATTTT	CSVDGGDTQYF
TRBD1	18	NA	TRBJ2-2	TRBV6-6	TGTGCCAGCAGTACCCGGACAGGGGGCGGCATGAACACCGGGGAGCTGTTTTTT	CASSTRTGGGMNTGELFF
NA	15	NA	TRBJ2-3	TRBV7-6	TGTGCCAGCAGCTCCTCGACAGGGGAGGGGGATACGCAGTATTTT	CASSSSTGEGDTQYF
NA	18	NA	TRBJ2-3	TRBV5-6	TGTGCCAGCAGCTTCTTGGGTGGTCGGACGCCCAGCACAGATACGCAGTATTTT	CASSFLGGRTPSTDTQYF
NA	13	few	TRBJ1-2	TRBV29-1	TGCAGCGTTGAGGCGTTGGGTGACTATGGCTACACCTTC	CSVEALGDYGYTF
NA	13	medium-sized	TRBJ2-6	TRBV19	TGTGCCAGCGGGCCGGCTGGGGCCAACGTCCTGACTTTC	CASGPAGANVLTF
NA	16	few	TRBJ2-1	TRBV6-5	TGTGCCACCAGTGACGCCGGGACTCCCGGGAGTCGTGAGCAGTTCTTC	CATSDAGTPGSREQFF
TRBD2	16	NA	TRBJ2-5	TRBV6-5	TGTGCCAGCAGTTATAGTACTAGCGGGGTAGAGGAGACCCAGTACTTC	CASSYSTSGVEETQYF
TRBD1	14	few	TRBJ2-1	TRBV27	TGTGCCAGCAGTTTAGGACAGGGTATTACTGAGCAGTTCTTC	CASSLGQGITEQFF
NA	13	NA	TRBJ1-6	TRBV5-4	TGTGCCAGCAGCTTGGCAGGAGGGCTAGCCCTCCACTTT	CASSLAGGLALHF
NA	14	few	TRBJ1-6	TRBV6-2/TRBV6-3	TGTGCCAGCAGTAGAAGCAACGACAATTCACCCCTCCACTTT	CASSRSNDNSPLHF
NA	15	NA	TRBJ2-6	TRBV6-5	TGTGCCAGCAGGGGACCAAACATCGGGGCCAACGTCCTGACTTTC	CASRGPNIGANVLTF
TRBD1	14	NA	TRBJ2-2	TRBV15	TGTGCCACCAGCGGGGACAGAGGCACCGGGGAGCTGTTTTTT	CATSGDRGTGELFF
NA	13	NA	TRBJ1-2	TRBV13	TGTGCCAGCAGCCTCTGGACTAGGTGGGGCTACACCTTC	CASSLWTRWGYTF
NA	15	NA	TRBJ1-6	TRBV6-6	TGTGCCATCAGTGAAGGGCAGAGCTATAATTCACCCCTCCACTTT	CAISEGQSYNSPLHF
TRBD1	15	NA	TRBJ2-1	TRBV5-4	TGTGCCAGCAGTACCGGGACAGACCCGGGCAATGAGCAGTTCTTC	CASSTGTDPGNEQFF
TRBD1	19	NA	TRBJ1-1	TRBV11-1	TGTGCCAGCAGCGCGCGCCACACCCGGGACAGGGTGCGGAACACTGAAGCTTTCTTT	CASSARHTRDRVRNTEAFF
NA	14	NA	TRBJ1-2	TRBV19	TGTGCCAGTAAAGAGACAGATTACGGCTATGGCTACACCTTC	CASKETDYGYGYTF
TRBD2	15	NA	TRBJ2-1	TRBV6-5	TGTGCCAGCAGCCGGACTAGCGGGGGACACAATGAGCAGTTCTTC	CASSRTSGGHNEQFF
NA	13	few	TRBJ2-5	TRBV5-6	TGTGCCAGCAGCTTGGGACAGCAAGAGACCCAGTACTTC	CASSLGQQETQYF
NA	13	NA	TRBJ1-2	TRBV19	TGTGTCAGTAGTATGACAGCCTTTTATGGCTACACCTTC	CVSSMTAFYGYTF
NA	11	few	TRBJ2-5	TRBV6-1	TGTGCCAGCAGTGACATCTCGACCCAGTACTTC	CASSDISTQYF
TRBD2	14	once	TRBJ2-3	TRBV19	TGTGCCAGTAGTAATCTAGCGGGGCCGGATACGCAGTATTTT	CASSNLAGPDTQYF